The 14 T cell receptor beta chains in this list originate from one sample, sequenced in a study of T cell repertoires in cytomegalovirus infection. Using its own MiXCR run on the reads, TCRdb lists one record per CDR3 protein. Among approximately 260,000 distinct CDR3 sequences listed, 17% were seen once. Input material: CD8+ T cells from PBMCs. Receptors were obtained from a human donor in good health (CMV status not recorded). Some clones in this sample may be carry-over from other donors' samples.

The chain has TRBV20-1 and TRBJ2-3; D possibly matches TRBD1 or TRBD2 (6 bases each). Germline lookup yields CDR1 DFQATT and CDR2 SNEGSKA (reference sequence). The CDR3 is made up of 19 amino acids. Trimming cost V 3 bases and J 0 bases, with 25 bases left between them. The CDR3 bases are TGCAGTGCTAGTTGGGAGGTGTCAAACAGGGACCATAGCACAGATACGCAGTATTTT. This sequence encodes CSASWEVSNRDHSTDTQYF.

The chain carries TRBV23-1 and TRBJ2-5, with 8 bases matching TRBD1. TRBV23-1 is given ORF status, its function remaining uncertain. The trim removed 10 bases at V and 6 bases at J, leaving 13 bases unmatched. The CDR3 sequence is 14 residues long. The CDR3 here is CATYRQGSVKTQYF. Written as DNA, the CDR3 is TGCGCCACTTACCGACAGGGGTCGGTAAAGACCCAGTACTTC.

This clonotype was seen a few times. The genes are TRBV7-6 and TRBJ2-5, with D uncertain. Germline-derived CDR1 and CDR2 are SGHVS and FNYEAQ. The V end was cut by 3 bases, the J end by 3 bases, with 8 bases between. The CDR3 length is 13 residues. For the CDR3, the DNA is TGTGCCAGCAGCTTTCGTGGGAAAGAGACCCAGTACTTC. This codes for CASSFRGKETQYF.

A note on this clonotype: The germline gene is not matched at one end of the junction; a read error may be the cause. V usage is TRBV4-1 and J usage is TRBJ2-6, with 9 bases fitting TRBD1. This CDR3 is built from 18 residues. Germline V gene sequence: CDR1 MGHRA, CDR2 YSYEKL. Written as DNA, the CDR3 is TGTGCCAGCAGCCAACCTCCGGGACAGGGCGTTGGGGCCAACGTCCTGACTTTC. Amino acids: CASSQPPGQGVGANVLTF.

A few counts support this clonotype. CDR3 bases: TGTGCCAGCAGTTACTCGGGACTCCGGGACACTGAAGCTTTCTTT. Translation: CASSYSGLRDTEAFF. This chain uses TRBV6-5 with TRBJ1-1; possibly TRBD1 for D (5 bases). CDR1 and CDR2 from the germline V gene are MNHEY and SVGAGI. The V and J ends lost 0 bases and 3 bases respectively, with 11 bases between them. The CDR3 loop spans 15 amino acids.

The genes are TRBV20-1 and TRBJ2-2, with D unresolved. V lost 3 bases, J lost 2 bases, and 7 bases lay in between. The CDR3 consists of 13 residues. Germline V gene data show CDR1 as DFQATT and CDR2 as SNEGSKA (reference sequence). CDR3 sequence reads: CSARGPNTGELFF. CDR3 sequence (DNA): TGCAGTGCTAGGGGTCCTAACACCGGGGAGCTGTTTTTT.

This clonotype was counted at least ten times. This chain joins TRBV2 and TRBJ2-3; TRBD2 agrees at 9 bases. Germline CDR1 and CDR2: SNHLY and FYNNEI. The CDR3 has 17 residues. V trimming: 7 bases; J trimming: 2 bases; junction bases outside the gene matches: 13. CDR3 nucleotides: TGTGCCAGCATCGAGCCTCGAGCGGGGGGACACACAGATACGCAGTATTTT. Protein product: CASIEPRAGGHTDTQYF.

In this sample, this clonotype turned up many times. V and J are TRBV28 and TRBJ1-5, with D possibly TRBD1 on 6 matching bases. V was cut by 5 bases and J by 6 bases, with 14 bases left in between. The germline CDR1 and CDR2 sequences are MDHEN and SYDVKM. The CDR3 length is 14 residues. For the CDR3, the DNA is TGTGCCAGCAGTCTTACCCCAGGGGTTCAGCCCCAGCATTTT. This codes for CASSLTPGVQPQHF.

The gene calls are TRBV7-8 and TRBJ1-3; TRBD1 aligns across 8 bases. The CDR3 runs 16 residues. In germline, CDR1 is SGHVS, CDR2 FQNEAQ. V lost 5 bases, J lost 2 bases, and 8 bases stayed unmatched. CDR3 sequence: CASSISQGAPGNTIYF. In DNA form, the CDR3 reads TGTGCCAGCAGCATCAGCCAGGGGGCGCCTGGAAACACCATATATTTT.

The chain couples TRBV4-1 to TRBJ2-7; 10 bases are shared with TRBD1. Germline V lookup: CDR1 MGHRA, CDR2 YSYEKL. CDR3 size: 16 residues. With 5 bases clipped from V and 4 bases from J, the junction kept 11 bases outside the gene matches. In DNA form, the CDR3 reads TGCGCCAGCAGCAAGTATGGGACAGGGGAAGGTTACGAGCAGTACTTC. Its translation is CASSKYGTGEGYEQYF.

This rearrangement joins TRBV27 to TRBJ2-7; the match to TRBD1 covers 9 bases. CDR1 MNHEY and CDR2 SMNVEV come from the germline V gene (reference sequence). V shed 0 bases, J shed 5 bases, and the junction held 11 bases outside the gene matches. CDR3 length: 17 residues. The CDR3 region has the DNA TGTGCCAGCAGTTTATCGTCTACGGGACAGGGTTTTGACGAGCAGTACTTC. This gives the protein CASSLSSTGQGFDEQYF.

The CDR3 region has the DNA TGTGCCAGCAGCTTTGCCGCCCGGGACGGACAAGAGACCCAGTACTTC. Translating gives CASSFAARDGQETQYF. The V call is TRBV5-6, the J call TRBJ2-5; D may match TRBD1 or TRBD2 (5 bases each). V shed 2 bases and J shed 2 bases, with 16 bases lying between them. The length of the CDR3 is 16 residues. From germline, CDR1 is SGHDT and CDR2 YYEEEE.

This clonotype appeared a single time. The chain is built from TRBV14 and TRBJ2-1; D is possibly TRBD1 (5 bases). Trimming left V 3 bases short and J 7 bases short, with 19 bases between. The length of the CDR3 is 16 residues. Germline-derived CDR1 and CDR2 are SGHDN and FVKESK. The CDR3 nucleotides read TGTGCCAGCAGCCACGACCAGGGTCTGGGGTCGAATGAGCAGTTCTTC. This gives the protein CASSHDQGLGSNEQFF.

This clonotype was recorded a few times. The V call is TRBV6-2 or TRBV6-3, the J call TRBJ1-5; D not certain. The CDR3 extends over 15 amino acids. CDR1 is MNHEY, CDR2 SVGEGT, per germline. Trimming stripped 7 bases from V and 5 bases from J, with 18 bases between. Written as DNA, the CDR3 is TGTGCCAGCACTCTCAATCGGTTCAGGCATCAGCCCCAGCATTTT. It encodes CASTLNRFRHQPQHF.